This T cell receptor (beta chain) is drawn from a study of blood T cell repertoires in COVID-19 (dated by TCRdb to about 2020). Describing the broader study: Samples covering the acute and convalescent phases of COVID-19 were provided by collaborators in the United States, Italy and Spain. The material from the prospective study consisted of cDNA or gDNA derived from T cells, B-cell-depleted T cells, or PBMCs. Deeply sampled blood TCRbeta repertoires from subjects exposed to, actively infected with, or recovered from COVID-19 were included in the dataset. The repertoires were released in a freely available public database meant as a resource for research on the immune response to SARS-CoV-2. Samples came from the ongoing ImmuneRACE study (first 160 participants) plus 1,254 subjects from 6 global collaborators. Nearly every sample came with metadata listing a de-identified subject ID, COVID-19 status, age in years and sex. Where available, HLA class I and class II types were obtained from metadata supplied by the sample provider rather than from assay-based typing. Study-wide conclusions, independent of this receptor: How much clinical and demographic metadata was included differed by source and by participant, and the metadata was provided uncurated.

In Seattle, one collaborating source enrolled patients while the infection was active and tracked those patients longitudinally over the course of disease. Whole blood was collected in K2EDTA tubes by collaborating institutions according to the institutions' own protocols. For TCRbeta analysis, collaborators shipped samples as frozen whole blood, isolated PBMCs, or DNA extracted from either of those sample types. Comment on this clone: It has no known antigen specificity. The input lacks base qualities; no much larger clone sits a single base away.

TCRbeta CDR3 regions were amplified from genomic DNA by means of the immunoSEQ Assay, a bias-controlled multiplex PCR. Under the source paper's analysis protocol: Within the assay, amplification of reference gene primers was used to estimate how many nucleated cells each sample contained. To quantify the absolute abundance of each unique TCRbeta CDR3 rearrangement, sequence reads were collapsed and filtered. Productive Simpson clonality was computed per sample as the square root of Simpson's diversity index over productive rearrangements. Here the immuneACCESS table is served through TCRdb, limited to in-frame sequences with V and J called. Missing clones are a known gap in these copies; in checked studies unresolved V genes cover under half, and the rest lacks a known reason. D and trimming come from the DNA, and the V and J calls and clone size come from that table. Here the sample has about 530,000 clones; 70% to 90% occur a single time. The ten largest clones add up to under 8.5% of the sample.

Inclusive of the bounding cysteine and phenylalanine, the CDR3 is 16 residues long. Left in the record is the CDR3 DNA by itself, 48 bases read in frame from the first base. CDR1 WSHSY and CDR2 SAAADI are derived from the germline V gene. Trimming takes 0 bases off V and 4 bases off J; junction bases not matched to a gene: 8. Rearrangement joined TRBV10-2 to TRBJ1-1; 7 nucleotides in the junction match TRBD1. The TCR was taken from a woman between 45 and 60 years old with COVID-19, enrolled during active disease. Source material: peripheral blood. The nucleotides are TGCGCCAGCAGTGAGTCTGGGACAGTCGCCCTCACTGAAGCTTTCTTT. It codes for CASSESGTVALTEAFF.